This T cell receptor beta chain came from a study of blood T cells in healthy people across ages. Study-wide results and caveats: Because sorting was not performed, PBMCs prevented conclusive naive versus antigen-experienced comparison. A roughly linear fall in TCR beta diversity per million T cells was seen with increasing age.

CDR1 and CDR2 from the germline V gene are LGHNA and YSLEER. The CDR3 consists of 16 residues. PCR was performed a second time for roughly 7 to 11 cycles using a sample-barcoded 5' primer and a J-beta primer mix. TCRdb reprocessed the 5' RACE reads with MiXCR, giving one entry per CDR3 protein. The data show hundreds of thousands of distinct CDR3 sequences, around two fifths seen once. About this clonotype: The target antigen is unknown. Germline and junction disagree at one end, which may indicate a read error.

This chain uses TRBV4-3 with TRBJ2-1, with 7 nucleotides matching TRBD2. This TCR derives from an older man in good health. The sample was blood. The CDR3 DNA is TGCGTCAGCAGCCAAGCCCTCGGAGCGGGACCCAATGAGCAGTTCTTC. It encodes CVSSQALGAGPNEQFF.